This section outlines one TCR beta chain sequence together with its context. The data were obtained in a study of patients and donors after allogeneic stem cell transplantation. One entry per CDR3 protein, called by TCRdb with MiXCR from the RT-PCR reads. The sample records 800,000 to 1,000,000 distinct CDR3 sequences, around 17% being singletons. J gave up 1 base and V 0 bases, and 6 bases lay outside the gene matches. The germline gives CDR1 SGHVS, CDR2 FNYEAQ. The CDR3 sequence is 17 residues long. The sequenced material came from blood, either unsorted or a sorted T cell fraction (not recorded which). This chain uses TRBV7-6 with TRBJ2-3, with 8 nucleotides matching TRBD1. The sequence came from a human donor who was either an allogeneic HSCT recipient or a stem cell or donor lymphocyte infusion donor (not recorded which). It is not recorded whose cells these are; they may come from a transplant donor. The CDR3 DNA is TGTGCCAGCAGCTTAGCCTCAGGGACAGGACGCACAGATACGCAGTATTTT. It specifies CASSLASGTGRTDTQYF.